These 24 T cell receptor beta chains came from one sample sequenced in a study of T-cell reconstitution after alpha-beta-depleted transplantation in children. Unique molecular identifiers were used to barcode this TCRbeta library. TCRdb redid the calling of the PCR reads with MiXCR, one entry per CDR3 protein. The top ten clones hold about 54% of a sample with tens of thousands of distinct CDR3 sequences, roughly 20% of them seen once. Sequencing used PBMCs, mostly from graft donor cells, obtained 360 days after TCRalphabeta/CD19-depleted stem cell transplant. The receptors were gathered from a male patient aged 2-9 years who had a stem cell transplant for acute lymphoblastic leukemia, so the T cells may come from the graft donor.

The V and J genes are TRBV20-1 and TRBJ2-7, with 7 positions matching TRBD1. Germline lookup yields CDR1 DFQATT and CDR2 SNEGSKA (reference sequence). CDR3 size: 14 residues. Trimming took 4 bases from V and 6 from J; bases not matched to a gene: 12. This chain's CDR3 is CSATEGQLLGEQYF. The CDR3 DNA sequence: TGCAGTGCTACCGAGGGACAGCTCCTCGGCGAGCAGTACTTC.

This clonotype was picked up a small number of times. V and J are TRBV12-3 or TRBV12-4 and TRBJ2-7, with 7 nucleotides matching TRBD1. V gave up 6 bases and J gave up 4 bases; unmatched junction bases: 3. CDR3 length: 12 residues. This chain's CDR3 is CASSTGVYEQYF. The CDR3 nucleotides read TGTGCCAGCAGCACAGGGGTGTACGAGCAGTACTTC.

This clonotype came up a few times. The chain carries TRBV4-2 and TRBJ2-1, with D possibly TRBD1 on 6 matching bases. CDR1 and CDR2 (germline): LGHNA, YNFKEQ. The CDR3 totals 16 residues. V lost 2 bases, J lost 5 bases, and 16 bases lay in between. DNA for the CDR3: TGTGCCAGCAGCCAAAAGACAGGATATGCCGACAATGAGCAGTTCTTC. Protein: CASSQKTGYADNEQFF.

This clonotype appeared many times. V and J are TRBV12-3 or TRBV12-4 and TRBJ2-7; D might be TRBD1 (5 bases). This CDR3 contains 14 residues. V was pared by 4 bases and J by 0 bases, with 10 bases between. CDR3 region: CASSSGSHSYEQYF. In DNA form, the CDR3 reads TGTGCCAGCAGTTCAGGGTCCCACTCCTACGAGCAGTACTTC.

This clonotype was observed at least ten times. This chain links TRBV7-6 with TRBJ2-2, with TRBD2 matching over 9 bases. V dropped 3 bases and J dropped 6; count of bases not matched to a gene: 8. Germline CDR1 is SGHVS and CDR2 is FNYEAQ. There are 16 residues in the CDR3. CDR3 in amino acids: CASSFPGTSRSGELFF. DNA of the CDR3: TGTGCCAGCAGCTTCCCCGGGACTAGCAGATCCGGGGAGCTGTTTTTT.

The chain has TRBV4-1 and TRBJ2-3, with a possible D match to TRBD1 (6 bases). Trimming took off 0 bases at V and 4 bases at J, with 11 bases between the two ends. The CDR3 runs 15 residues. CDR1 and CDR2 (germline): MGHRA, YSYEKL. DNA for the CDR3: TGCGCCAGCAGCCAAGATTACAGGGTGGCAGATACGCAGTATTTT. Amino acid sequence: CASSQDYRVADTQYF.

The rearrangement links TRBV5-1 to TRBJ2-5; a weak D match, TRBD1 (6 bases). V was trimmed by 4 bases and J by 9 bases, leaving 19 bases between them. The CDR3 contains 14 residues. Looked up from germline, CDR1 is SGHRS and CDR2 is YFSETQ. CDR3 region: CASSPQWGSGAQYF. As DNA, the CDR3 is TGCGCCAGCAGCCCCCAATGGGGGTCAGGGGCCCAGTACTTC.

The chain combines TRBV7-9 with TRBJ2-4; maybe TRBD1 (6 bases). From germline, CDR1 is SEHNR and CDR2 FQNEAQ (reference sequence). This CDR3 is built from 15 residues. Trimming stripped 5 bases from V and 9 bases from J, with 20 bases between. For the CDR3, the DNA is TGTGCCAGCAGCCCCCTCACAGGGTATGATGGCATTCAGTACTTC. It encodes CASSPLTGYDGIQYF.

This chain uses TRBV6-5 with TRBJ2-7, with TRBD2 matching over 13 bases. The length of the CDR3 is 13 residues. The V gene's germline CDR1 is MNHEY and CDR2 SVGAGI. The ends lost 0 bases at V and 12 bases at J; junction bases unmatched: 2. The chain's CDR3 is CASSYSGLAGLYF. Here the CDR3 DNA reads TGTGCCAGCAGTTACTCGGGACTAGCGGGATTGTACTTC.

This clonotype has just a few counts. This chain uses TRBV5-1 with TRBJ2-1; D is possibly TRBD2 (5 bases). V shed 0 bases and J shed 0 bases, with 7 bases lying between them. The CDR3 has 15 amino acids. Germline V CDR1 and CDR2: SGHRS, YFSETQ. The CDR3 loop reads CASSLERSSYNEQFF. The DNA for the CDR3 is TGCGCCAGCAGCTTGGAGCGGAGCTCCTACAATGAGCAGTTCTTC.

The rearrangement uses TRBV4-2 and TRBJ2-7; D is uncertain. Germline CDR1 is LGHNA and CDR2 is YNFKEQ. CDR3 size: 15 residues. Trimming cost V 1 base and J 2 bases, with 12 bases left between them. The CDR3 sequence: CASSQGGASPYEQYF. The DNA of the CDR3 is TGTGCCAGCAGCCAAGGGGGTGCGTCCCCCTACGAGCAGTACTTC.

This clonotype occurred a few times. This chain uses TRBV12-3 or TRBV12-4 with TRBJ1-3; D is uncertain. V lost 5 bases, J lost 5 bases, and 10 bases lay in between. The CDR3 spans 13 residues. The CDR3 loop is CASSQRLRNTIYF. The CDR3 nucleotides read TGTGCCAGCAGTCAACGCCTCCGAAACACCATATATTTT.

This clonotype appeared many times. V is TRBV9 and J is TRBJ2-4, with a weak D call TRBD2 (6 bases). V was shortened by 2 bases and J by 4 bases, with 16 bases between the two germline ends. Germline values: CDR1 SGDLS, CDR2 YYNGEE. The CDR3 covers 16 residues. CDR3 in DNA: TGTGCCAGCAGCGTTCTGGGGAGCGGGCCAAAAAACATTCAGTACTTC. This translates into CASSVLGSGPKNIQYF.

The chain employs TRBV2 and TRBJ2-1; 7 positions agree with TRBD1. With V trimmed by 6 bases and J by 8 bases, 13 bases remained unmatched. Germline V lookup: CDR1 SNHLY, CDR2 FYNNEI. The CDR3 sequence is 15 residues long. CDR3 coding DNA: TGTGCCAGCAGAGAGGGACAGTGGGTACAACATGAGCAGTTCTTC. It codes for CASREGQWVQHEQFF.

CDR3 protein: CASSLVPGELFF. CDR3 in DNA: TGCGCCAGCAGCTTGGTACCCGGGGAGCTGTTTTTT. V and J are TRBV5-1 and TRBJ2-2; D gene uncertain. The V gene's germline CDR1 is SGHRS and CDR2 YFSETQ. The V end was cut by 0 bases, the J end by 6 bases, with 3 bases between. This CDR3 comprises 12 residues.

The chain joins TRBV5-1 to TRBJ2-7, with D hard to call. CDR1 and CDR2 from the germline V gene are SGHRS and YFSETQ. Trimming left V 0 bases short and J 2 bases short, with 9 bases between. This CDR3 spans 14 amino acids. CDR3 protein: CASSLGSNPYEQYF. The CDR3 DNA reads as TGCGCCAGCAGCTTGGGCAGCAATCCCTACGAGCAGTACTTC. The full variable domain, rest sourced from reference TRBV5-1 and TRBJ2-7, is KAGVTQTPRYLIKTRGQQVTLSCSPISGHRSVSWYQQTPGQGLQFLFEYFSETQRNKGNFPGRFSGRQFSNSRSEMNVSTLELGDSALYLCASSLGSNPYEQYFGPGTRLTVT.

This clonotype was observed a handful of times. The chain is built from TRBV7-9 and TRBJ2-3, with 12 bases aligning to TRBD2. The CDR3 length is 14 residues. Germline lookup yields CDR1 SEHNR and CDR2 FQNEAQ (reference sequence). Losses at the gene ends were 5 bases for V and 11 bases for J; bases not matched to a gene: 8. CDR3 loop: CASSPPLAGGVQYF. The CDR3 nucleotides are TGTGCCAGCAGCCCCCCCCTAGCGGGAGGGGTGCAGTATTTT. Full variable domain (remainder filled in from reference TRBV7-9 and TRBJ2-3): DTGVSQNPRHKITKRGQNVTFRCDPISEHNRLYWYRQTLGQGPEFLTYFQNEAQLEKSRLLSDRFSAERPKGSFSTLEIQRTEQGDSAMYLCASSPPLAGGVQYFGPGTRLTVL.

The chain uses TRBV12-3 or TRBV12-4 and TRBJ2-7, with D uncertain. This CDR3 spans 11 amino acids. V was pared by 5 bases and J by 3 bases, with 5 bases between. CDR3 DNA sequence: TGTGCCAGCAGTCATTACTACGAGCAGTACTTC. This translates into CASSHYYEQYF.

In this sample, this clonotype turned up many times. The gene calls are TRBV19 and TRBJ2-7; D is ambiguous. V shed 2 bases and J shed 2 bases, with 10 bases lying between them. Germline CDR1 reads LNHDA; CDR2 reads SQIVND (reference sequence). This CDR3 is built from 14 residues. CDR3 sequence (DNA): TGTGCCAGTAGTATACAGGAGAATACCTACGAGCAGTACTTC. Its protein product is CASSIQENTYEQYF.

The V gene is TRBV12-3 or TRBV12-4, the J gene TRBJ2-7; D is perhaps TRBD1 or TRBD2 (5 bases each). The CDR3 contains 14 residues. V was pared by 5 bases and J by 4 bases, with 15 bases between. Here the CDR3 reads CASSLPGRIYEQYF. The CDR3 DNA reads TGTGCCAGCAGTCTCCCGGGACGGATTTACGAGCAGTACTTC.

This clonotype was found a few times. Written as DNA, the CDR3 is TGCGCCAGCAGCTTGGTGATAGCGGGAGTAGGGGATACGCAGTATTTT. Amino acid sequence: CASSLVIAGVGDTQYF. V gene TRBV5-1 combines with J gene TRBJ2-3; TRBD2 aligns across 9 bases. Germline loops: CDR1 SGHRS, CDR2 YFSETQ. The CDR3 has 16 residues. Trimming cost V 0 bases and J 6 bases; bases outside gene matches: 8.

In this sample, this clonotype turned up many times. This chain joins TRBV28 and TRBJ1-4; 7 bases are shared with TRBD1. With 4 bases clipped from V and 0 bases from J, the junction kept 11 bases outside the gene matches. The CDR3 loop spans 18 amino acids. The germline V gene encodes CDR1 MDHEN and CDR2 SYDVKM. The CDR3 nucleotides read TGTGCCAGCAGTTCCCCGACAGGGAGAAAAACAACTAATGAAAAACTGTTTTTT. Protein sequence: CASSSPTGRKTTNEKLFF.

This clonotype was observed a handful of times. The chain combines TRBV5-1 with TRBJ2-7; D is perhaps TRBD1 (6 bases). V gave up 4 bases and J gave up 2 bases, with 10 bases separating them. The CDR3 loop spans 13 amino acids. Germline assignment: CDR1 SGHRS and CDR2 YFSETQ. The DNA for the CDR3 is TGCGCCAGCAGCAGAGACAGGACCTACGAGCAGTACTTC. It yields the protein CASSRDRTYEQYF.

This clonotype appeared a few times. The chain joins TRBV12-3 or TRBV12-4 to TRBJ2-2; D is ambiguous. The CDR3 length is 16 residues. The V gene lost 6 bases and the J gene lost 0 bases, with 14 bases spanning the gap. CDR3 nucleotides: TGTGCCAGCAGCCAATTGGGCAGGACGAACACCGGGGAGCTGTTTTTT. Its translation: CASSQLGRTNTGELFF.